A selection of T cell receptor beta chains follows, all from one sample in a study of technical replicates of blood from several donors. Repertoires were generated with immunoSEQ multiplex PCR, while TCRdb's copy carries only in-frame clones and drops some. The table shows tens of thousands of clones, with approximately 90% occurring only once. Sequenced: T cells isolated from PBMCs. All receptors come from a human donor in good health. The CDR3 runs from the conserved cysteine through the conserved F or W. The size of a clone is reported for some rows only, either as once, few or many, or as a class for expanded clones.

j_call | clone_size | v_call | cdr3_aa
TRBJ1-3 | NA | TRBV27 | CASSSNRAGNTIYF
TRBJ2-1 | NA | TRBV4-3 | CASSQVAGVNEQFF
TRBJ1-2 | NA | TRBV30 | CAWSVGGLDGYTF
TRBJ2-7 | NA | TRBV27 | CASSLSSGHRYYEQYF
TRBJ2-2 | NA | TRBV28 | CASRWTGFATGELFF
TRBJ2-1 | once | TRBV18 | CASSLLAGGGNEQFF
TRBJ2-3 | once | TRBV5-4 | CASSPWDRGTDTQYF
TRBJ1-3 | few | TRBV15 | CATTGGVSNTIYF
TRBJ1-4 | NA | TRBV7-9 | CASSSAGAREKLFF
TRBJ2-1 | NA | TRBV29-1 | CSDVGTGYNNEQFF
TRBJ1-5 | NA | TRBV7-2 | CASSLVSGSNQPQHF
TRBJ2-2 | NA | TRBV19 | CASGTSGSWNTGELFF
TRBJ2-5 | once | TRBV10-3 | CAISGNSGRAGETQYF
TRBJ2-3 | NA | TRBV30 | CAWSVRGGRSGDTQYF
TRBJ1-4 | few | TRBV29-1 | CSVGGGDEKLFF
TRBJ1-1 | NA | TRBV19 | CASRDRGGTEAFF
TRBJ1-5 | NA | TRBV4-1 | CASSRDRAGNQPQHF
TRBJ2-1 | NA | TRBV11-2 | CASRDRGGYNEQFF
TRBJ2-5 | NA | TRBV5-6 | CASSLGAAQYF
TRBJ1-2 | NA | TRBV19 | CASSHKLRNTVTEGYTF
TRBJ2-7 | NA | TRBV10-3 | CAIRGTGGYEQYF
TRBJ2-1 | NA | TRBV21-1 | CASSNLEREGYNEQFF
TRBJ2-2 | NA | TRBV10-1 | CASPTSGRLVGTGELFF
TRBJ2-2 | NA | TRBV5-8 | CASSSGSNTGELFF
TRBJ1-1 | NA | TRBV20-1 | CSANRNTEAFF
TRBJ1-1 | NA | TRBV9 | CASSAGGTGSLAFF
TRBJ2-1 | NA | TRBV27 | CASSIQGNEQFF
TRBJ1-1 | NA | TRBV29-1 | CSVEETVGGTEAFF
TRBJ2-7 | NA | TRBV27 | CASSFRTGFVPYEQYF
TRBJ2-7 | NA | TRBV7-6 | CASSLGQGIEQYF
TRBJ2-7 | NA | TRBV9 | CASSGGTRPYEQYF